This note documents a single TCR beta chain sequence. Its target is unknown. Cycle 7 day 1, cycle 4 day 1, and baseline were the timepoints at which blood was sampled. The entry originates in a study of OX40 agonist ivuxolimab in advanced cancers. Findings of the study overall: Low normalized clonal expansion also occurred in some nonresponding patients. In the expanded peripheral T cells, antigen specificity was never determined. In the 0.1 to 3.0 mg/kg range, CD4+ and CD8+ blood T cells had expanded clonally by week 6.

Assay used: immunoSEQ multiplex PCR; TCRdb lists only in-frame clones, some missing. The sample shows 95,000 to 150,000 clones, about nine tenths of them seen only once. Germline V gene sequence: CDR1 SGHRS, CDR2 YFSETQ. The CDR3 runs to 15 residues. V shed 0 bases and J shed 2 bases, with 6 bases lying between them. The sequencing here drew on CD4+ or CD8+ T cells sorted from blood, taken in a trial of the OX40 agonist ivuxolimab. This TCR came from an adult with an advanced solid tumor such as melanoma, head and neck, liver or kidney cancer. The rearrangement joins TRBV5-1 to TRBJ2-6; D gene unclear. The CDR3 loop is CASSLASAGANVLTF. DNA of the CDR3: TGCGCCAGCAGCTTGGCGTCAGCTGGGGCCAACGTCCTGACTTTC.